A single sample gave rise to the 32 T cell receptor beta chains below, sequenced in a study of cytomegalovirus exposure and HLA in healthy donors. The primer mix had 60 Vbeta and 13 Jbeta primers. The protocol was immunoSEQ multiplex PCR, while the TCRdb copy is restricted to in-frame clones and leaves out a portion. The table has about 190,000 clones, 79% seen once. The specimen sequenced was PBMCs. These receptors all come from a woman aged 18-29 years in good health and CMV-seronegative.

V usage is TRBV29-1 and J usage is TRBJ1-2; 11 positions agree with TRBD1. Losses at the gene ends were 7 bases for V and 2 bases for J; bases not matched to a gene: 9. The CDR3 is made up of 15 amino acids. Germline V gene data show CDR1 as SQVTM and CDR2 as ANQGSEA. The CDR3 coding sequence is TGCAGCGCTTCCGGGACAGGGGGAAAGAACTATGGCTACACCTTC. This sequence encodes CSASGTGGKNYGYTF.

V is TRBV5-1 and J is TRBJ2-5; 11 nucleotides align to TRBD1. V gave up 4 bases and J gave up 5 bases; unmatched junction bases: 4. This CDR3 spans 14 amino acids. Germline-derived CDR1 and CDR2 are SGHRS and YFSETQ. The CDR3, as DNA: TGCGCCAGCAGCACCGGGACAGGGGGGGAGACCCAGTACTTC. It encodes CASSTGTGGETQYF.

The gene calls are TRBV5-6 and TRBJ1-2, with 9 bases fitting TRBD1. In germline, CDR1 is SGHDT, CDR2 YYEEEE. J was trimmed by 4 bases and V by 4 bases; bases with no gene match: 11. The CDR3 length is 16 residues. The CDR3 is CASSPSRQGEGYGYTF. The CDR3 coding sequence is TGTGCCAGCAGCCCGTCCCGACAGGGGGAAGGCTATGGCTACACCTTC.

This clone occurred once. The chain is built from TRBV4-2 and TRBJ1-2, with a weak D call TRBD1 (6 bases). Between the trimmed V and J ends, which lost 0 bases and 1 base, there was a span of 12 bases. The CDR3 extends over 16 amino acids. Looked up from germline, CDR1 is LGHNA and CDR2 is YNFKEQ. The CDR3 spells CASSQEIGQINYGYTF. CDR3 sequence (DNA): TGTGCCAGCAGCCAAGAAATAGGACAGATTAACTATGGCTACACCTTC.

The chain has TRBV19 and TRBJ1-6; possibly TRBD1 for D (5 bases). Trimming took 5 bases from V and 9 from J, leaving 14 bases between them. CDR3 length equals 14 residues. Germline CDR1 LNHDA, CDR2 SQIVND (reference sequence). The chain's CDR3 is CASSEDIGGSPLHF. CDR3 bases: TGTGCCAGTAGTGAGGACATCGGCGGTTCACCCCTCCACTTT.

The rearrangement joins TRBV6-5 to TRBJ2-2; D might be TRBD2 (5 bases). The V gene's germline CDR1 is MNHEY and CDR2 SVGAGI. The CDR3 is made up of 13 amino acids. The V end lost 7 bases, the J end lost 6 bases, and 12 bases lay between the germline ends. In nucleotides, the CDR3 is TGTGCCAGCAATGATCGGGATCCCGGGGAGCTGTTTTTT. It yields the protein CASNDRDPGELFF.

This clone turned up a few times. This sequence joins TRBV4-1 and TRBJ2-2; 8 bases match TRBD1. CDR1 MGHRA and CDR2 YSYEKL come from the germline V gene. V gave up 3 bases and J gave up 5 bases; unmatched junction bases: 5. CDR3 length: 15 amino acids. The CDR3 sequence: CASSHPRQGTGELFF. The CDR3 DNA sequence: TGCGCCAGCAGCCATCCCCGACAGGGGACCGGGGAGCTGTTTTTT.

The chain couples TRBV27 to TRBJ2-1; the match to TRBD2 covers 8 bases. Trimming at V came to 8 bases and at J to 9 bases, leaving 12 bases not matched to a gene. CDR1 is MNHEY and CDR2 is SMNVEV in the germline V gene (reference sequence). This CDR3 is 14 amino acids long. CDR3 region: CASYPPGLAGEQFF. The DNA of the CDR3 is TGTGCCAGCTATCCGCCCGGACTAGCCGGTGAGCAGTTCTTC.

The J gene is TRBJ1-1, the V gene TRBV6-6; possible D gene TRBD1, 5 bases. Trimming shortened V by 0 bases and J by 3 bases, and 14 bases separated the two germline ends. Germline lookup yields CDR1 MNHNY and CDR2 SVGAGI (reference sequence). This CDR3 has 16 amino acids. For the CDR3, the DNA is TGTGCCAGCAGTTACTCGACTGCGGGGACTCACACTGAAGCTTTCTTT. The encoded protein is CASSYSTAGTHTEAFF.

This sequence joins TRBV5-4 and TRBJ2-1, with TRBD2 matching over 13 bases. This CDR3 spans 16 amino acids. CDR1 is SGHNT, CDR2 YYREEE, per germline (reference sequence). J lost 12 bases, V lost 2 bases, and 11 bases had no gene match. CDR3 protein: CASSLRTSGSPAGQFF. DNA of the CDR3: TGTGCCAGCAGCTTACGGACTAGCGGGAGCCCCGCCGGGCAGTTCTTC. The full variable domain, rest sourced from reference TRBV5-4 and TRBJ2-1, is ETGVTQSPTHLIKTRGQQVTLRCSSQSGHNTVSWYQQALGQGPQFIFQYYREEENGRGNFPPRFSGLQFPNYSSELNVNALELDDSALYLCASSLRTSGSPAGQFFGPGTRLTVL.

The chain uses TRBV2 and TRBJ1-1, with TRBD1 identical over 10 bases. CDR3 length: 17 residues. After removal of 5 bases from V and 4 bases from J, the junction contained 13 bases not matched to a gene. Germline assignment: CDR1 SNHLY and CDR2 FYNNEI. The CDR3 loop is CASSKTGGLEVFTEAFF. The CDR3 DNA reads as TGTGCCAGCAGTAAGACAGGGGGCCTTGAAGTGTTCACTGAAGCTTTCTTT.

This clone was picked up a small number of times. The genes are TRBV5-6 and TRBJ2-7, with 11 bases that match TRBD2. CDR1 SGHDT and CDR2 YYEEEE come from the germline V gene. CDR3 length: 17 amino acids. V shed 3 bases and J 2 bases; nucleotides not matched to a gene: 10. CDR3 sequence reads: CASSSMTGTSGAYEQYF. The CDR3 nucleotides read TGTGCCAGCAGCTCAATGACCGGGACTAGCGGAGCCTACGAGCAGTACTTC.

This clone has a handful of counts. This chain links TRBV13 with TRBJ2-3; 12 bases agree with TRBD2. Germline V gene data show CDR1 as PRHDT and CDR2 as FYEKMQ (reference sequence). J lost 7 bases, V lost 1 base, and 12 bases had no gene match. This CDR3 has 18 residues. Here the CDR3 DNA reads TGTGCCAGCAGCTTAGAGGTCCTAGCGGGAGGGAAAGGAAATACGCAGTATTTT. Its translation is CASSLEVLAGGKGNTQYF.

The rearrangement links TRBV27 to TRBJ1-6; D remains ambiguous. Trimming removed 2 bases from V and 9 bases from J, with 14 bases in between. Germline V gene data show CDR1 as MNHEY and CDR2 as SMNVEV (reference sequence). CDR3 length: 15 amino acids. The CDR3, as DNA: TGTGCCAGCAGTTTACGACCGCGACTGGTTTCACCCCTCCACTTT. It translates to CASSLRPRLVSPLHF.

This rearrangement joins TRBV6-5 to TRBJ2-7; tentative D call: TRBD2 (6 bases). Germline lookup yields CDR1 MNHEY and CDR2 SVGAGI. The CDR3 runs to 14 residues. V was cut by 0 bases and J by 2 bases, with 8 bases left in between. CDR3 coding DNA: TGTGCCAGCAGTTACTCAGGCGGGACCTACGAGCAGTACTTC. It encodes CASSYSGGTYEQYF.

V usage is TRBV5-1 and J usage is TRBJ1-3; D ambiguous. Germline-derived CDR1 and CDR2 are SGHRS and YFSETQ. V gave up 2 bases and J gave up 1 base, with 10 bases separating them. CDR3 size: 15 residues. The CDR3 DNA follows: TGCGCCAGCAGCTTCCAGGCCGATTCTGGAAACACCATATATTTT. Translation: CASSFQADSGNTIYF.

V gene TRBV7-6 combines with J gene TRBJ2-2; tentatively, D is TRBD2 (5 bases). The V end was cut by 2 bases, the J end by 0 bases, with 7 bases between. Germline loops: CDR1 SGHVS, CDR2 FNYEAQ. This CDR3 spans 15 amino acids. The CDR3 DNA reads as TGTGCCAGCAGCTTACGGGGTTCGAACACCGGGGAGCTGTTTTTT. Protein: CASSLRGSNTGELFF.

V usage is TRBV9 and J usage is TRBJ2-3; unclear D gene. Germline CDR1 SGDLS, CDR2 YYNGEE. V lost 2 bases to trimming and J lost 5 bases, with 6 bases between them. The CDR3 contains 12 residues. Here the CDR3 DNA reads TGTGCCAGCAGCGTTAGAGGAGATACGCAGTATTTT. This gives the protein CASSVRGDTQYF.

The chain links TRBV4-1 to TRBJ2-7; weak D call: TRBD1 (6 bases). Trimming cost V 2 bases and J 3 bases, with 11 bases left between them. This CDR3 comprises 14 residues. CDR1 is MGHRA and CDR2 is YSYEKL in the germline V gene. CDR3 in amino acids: CASSQLGTNYEQYF. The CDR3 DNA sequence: TGCGCCAGCAGCCAACTCGGGACAAACTACGAGCAGTACTTC.

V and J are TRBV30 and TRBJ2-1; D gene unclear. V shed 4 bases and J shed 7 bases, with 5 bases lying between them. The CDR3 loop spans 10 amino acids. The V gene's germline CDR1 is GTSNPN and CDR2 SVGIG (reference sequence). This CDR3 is CAWIENEQFF. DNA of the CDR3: TGTGCCTGGATCGAGAATGAGCAGTTCTTC. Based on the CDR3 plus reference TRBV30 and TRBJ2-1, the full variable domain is SQTIHQWPATLVQPVGSPLSLECTVEGTSNPNLYWYRQAAGRGLQLLFYSVGIGQISSEVPQNLSASRPQDRQFILSSKKLLLSDSGFYLCAWIENEQFFGPGTRLTVL.

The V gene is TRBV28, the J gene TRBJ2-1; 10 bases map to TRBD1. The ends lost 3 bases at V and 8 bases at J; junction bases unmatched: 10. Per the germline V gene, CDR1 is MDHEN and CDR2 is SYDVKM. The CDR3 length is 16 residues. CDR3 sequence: CASSFRGQGVLYEQFF. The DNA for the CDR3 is TGTGCCAGCAGTTTCCGAGGACAGGGGGTACTCTATGAGCAGTTCTTC.

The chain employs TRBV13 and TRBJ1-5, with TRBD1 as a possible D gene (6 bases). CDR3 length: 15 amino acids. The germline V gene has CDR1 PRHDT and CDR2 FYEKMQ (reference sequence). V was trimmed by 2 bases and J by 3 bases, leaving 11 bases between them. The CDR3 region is CASSLRGGDNQPQHF. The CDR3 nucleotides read TGTGCCAGCAGCTTAAGAGGGGGTGACAATCAGCCCCAGCATTTT.

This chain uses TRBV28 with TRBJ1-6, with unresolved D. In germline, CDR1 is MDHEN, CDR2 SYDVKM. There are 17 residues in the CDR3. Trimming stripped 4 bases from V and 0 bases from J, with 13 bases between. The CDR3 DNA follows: TGTGCCAGCAGTTCACTAACGGGGAGCTCCTATAATTCACCCCTCCACTTT. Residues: CASSSLTGSSYNSPLHF.

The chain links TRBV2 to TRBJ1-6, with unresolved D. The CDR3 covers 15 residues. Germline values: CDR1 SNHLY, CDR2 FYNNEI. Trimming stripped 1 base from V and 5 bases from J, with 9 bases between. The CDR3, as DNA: TGTGCCAGCAGTGAAGATCCCACAAATAATTCACCCCTCCACTTT. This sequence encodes CASSEDPTNNSPLHF.

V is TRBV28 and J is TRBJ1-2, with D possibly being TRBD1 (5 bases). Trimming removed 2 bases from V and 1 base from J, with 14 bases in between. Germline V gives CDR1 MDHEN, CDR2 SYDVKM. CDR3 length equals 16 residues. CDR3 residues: CASSLMTGGVNYGYTF. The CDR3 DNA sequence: TGTGCCAGCAGTTTAATGACGGGGGGGGTTAACTATGGCTACACCTTC.

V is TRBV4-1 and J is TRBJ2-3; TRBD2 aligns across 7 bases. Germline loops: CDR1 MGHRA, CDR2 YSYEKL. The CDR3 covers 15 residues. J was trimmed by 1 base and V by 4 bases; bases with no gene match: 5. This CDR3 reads CASSPILAGTDTQYF. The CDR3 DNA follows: TGCGCCAGCAGCCCGATCCTAGCGGGCACAGATACGCAGTATTTT.

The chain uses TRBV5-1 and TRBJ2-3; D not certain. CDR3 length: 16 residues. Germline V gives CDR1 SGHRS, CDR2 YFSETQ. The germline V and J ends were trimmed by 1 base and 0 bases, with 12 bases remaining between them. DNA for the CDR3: TGCGCCAGCAGCTTGAAGAGTCGTACTAGCACAGATACGCAGTATTTT. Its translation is CASSLKSRTSTDTQYF.

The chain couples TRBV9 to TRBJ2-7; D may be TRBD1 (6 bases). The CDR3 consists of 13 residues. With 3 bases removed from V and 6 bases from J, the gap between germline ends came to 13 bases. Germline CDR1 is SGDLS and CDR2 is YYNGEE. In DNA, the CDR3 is TGTGCCAGCAGCGGAACAGGGTGGGGCGAGCAGTACTTC. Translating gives CASSGTGWGEQYF.

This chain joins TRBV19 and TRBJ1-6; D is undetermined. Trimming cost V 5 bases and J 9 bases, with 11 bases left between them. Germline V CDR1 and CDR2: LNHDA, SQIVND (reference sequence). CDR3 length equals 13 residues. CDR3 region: CASSEGRGSPLHF. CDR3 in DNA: TGTGCCAGTAGTGAGGGCCGGGGTTCACCCCTCCACTTT.

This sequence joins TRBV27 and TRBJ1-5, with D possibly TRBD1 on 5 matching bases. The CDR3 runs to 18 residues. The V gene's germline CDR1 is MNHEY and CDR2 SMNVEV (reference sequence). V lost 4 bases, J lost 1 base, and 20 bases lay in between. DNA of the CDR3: TGTGCCAGCAGTTCGTCTGGGGGGGTCATGGGCAGCAATCAGCCCCAGCATTTT. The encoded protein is CASSSSGGVMGSNQPQHF.

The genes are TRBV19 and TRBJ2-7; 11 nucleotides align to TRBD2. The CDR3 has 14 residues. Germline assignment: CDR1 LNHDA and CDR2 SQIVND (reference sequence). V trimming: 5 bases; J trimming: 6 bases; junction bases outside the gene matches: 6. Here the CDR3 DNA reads TGTGCCAGTAGTCTAGCGGGAGGTGGTGGCGAGCAGTACTTC. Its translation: CASSLAGGGGEQYF.

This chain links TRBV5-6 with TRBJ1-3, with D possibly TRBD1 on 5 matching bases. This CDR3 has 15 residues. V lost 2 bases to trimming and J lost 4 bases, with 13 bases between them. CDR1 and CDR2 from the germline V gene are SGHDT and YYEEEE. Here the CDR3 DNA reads TGTGCCAGCAGCTTAAAAGGGGAAGGGGGAAACACCATATATTTT. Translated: CASSLKGEGGNTIYF.